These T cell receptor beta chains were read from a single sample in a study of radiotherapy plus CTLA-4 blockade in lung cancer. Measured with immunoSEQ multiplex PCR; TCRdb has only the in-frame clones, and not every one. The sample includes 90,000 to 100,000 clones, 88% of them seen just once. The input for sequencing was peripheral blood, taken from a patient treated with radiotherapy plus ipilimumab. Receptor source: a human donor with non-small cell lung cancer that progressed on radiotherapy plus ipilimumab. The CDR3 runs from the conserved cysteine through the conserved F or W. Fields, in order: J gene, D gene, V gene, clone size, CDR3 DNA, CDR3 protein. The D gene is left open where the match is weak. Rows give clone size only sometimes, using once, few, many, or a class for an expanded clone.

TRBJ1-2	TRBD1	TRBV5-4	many	TGTGCCAGCAGCCCGGGACAGGGGGGAATTTTGAGGGGCTACACCTTC	CASSPGQGGILRGYTF
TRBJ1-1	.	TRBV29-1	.	TGCAGCGTTGATACCTTCCGGGACACTGAAGCTTTCTTT	CSVDTFRDTEAFF
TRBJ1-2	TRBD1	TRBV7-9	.	TGTGCCAGCAGCTTAGGAGGGGACAGGGACTATGGCTACACCTTC	CASSLGGDRDYGYTF
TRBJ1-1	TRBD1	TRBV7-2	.	TGTGCCAGCAGGGTCGACAGGGTACAAAATGAAGCTTTCTTT	CASRVDRVQNEAFF
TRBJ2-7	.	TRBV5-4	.	TGTGCCAGCAGCTCCGGTAAAGAGGGCCGCGAGCAGTACTTC	CASSSGKEGREQYF
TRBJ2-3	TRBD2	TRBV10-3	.	TGTGCCATCAGTGAGGCTAGCGGGAGTTTGAGAGATACGCAGTATTTT	CAISEASGSLRDTQYF
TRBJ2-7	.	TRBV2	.	TGTGCCAGCAGTGATAGCTACGAGCAGTACTTC	CASSDSYEQYF
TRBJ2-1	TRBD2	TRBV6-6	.	TGTGCCAGCAGTTACTCAAGAGCGGGAGGGCGAAATGAGCAGTTCTTC	CASSYSRAGGRNEQFF
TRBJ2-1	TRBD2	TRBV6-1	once	TGTGCCAGCAGTGAACAACGGAGTCTTAGCGGGGTCAGATCCTACAATGAGCAGTTCTTC	CASSEQRSLSGVRSYNEQFF
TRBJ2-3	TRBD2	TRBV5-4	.	TGTGCCAGCAGCAGAAGCGGGAGGGAGGGAGCAGATACGCAGTATTTT	CASSRSGREGADTQYF